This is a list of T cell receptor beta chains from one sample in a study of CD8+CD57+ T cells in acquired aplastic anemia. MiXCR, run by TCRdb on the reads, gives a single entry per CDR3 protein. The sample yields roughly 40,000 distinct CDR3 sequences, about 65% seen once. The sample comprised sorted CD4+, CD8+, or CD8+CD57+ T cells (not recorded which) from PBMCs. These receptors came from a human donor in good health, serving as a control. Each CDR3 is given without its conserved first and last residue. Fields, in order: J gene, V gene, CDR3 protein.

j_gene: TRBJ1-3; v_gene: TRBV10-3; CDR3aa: DISGTETGNTIY
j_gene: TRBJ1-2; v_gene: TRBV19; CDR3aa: ASSTRGLGWTRPQRNYGYT
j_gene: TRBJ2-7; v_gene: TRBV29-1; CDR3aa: SIITGGYEQY
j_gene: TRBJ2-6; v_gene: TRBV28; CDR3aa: ASSSSGANVLT
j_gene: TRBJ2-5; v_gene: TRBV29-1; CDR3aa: SVELGQKETQY
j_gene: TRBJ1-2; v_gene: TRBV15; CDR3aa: ATSDAGDYGYT
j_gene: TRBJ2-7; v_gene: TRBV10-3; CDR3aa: AISGTGGREQY
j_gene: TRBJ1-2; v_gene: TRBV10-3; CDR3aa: AIRSLGRDGYT
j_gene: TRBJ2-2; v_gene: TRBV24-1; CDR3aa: ATSDPSDGFRGELF
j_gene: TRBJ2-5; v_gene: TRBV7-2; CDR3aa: ASSLGHKETQY
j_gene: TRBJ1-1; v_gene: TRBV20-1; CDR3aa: SGQGKPMNTEAF
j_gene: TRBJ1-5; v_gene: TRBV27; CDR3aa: ASRPGQSNQPQH
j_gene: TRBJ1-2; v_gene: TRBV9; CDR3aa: ASSVEAGGAVLGGYT
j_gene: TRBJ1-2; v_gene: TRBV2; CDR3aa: ASSRDSNYGYT
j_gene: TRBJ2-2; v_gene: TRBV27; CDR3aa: ASSLDRGGELF
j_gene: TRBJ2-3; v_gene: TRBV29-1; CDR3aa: SVEDMTGADTQY
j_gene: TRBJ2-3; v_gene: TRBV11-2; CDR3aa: ASSLDGQGYTDTQY
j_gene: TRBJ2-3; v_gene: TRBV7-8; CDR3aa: ASSKTGTDTQY
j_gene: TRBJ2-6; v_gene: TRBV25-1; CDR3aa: ASSWGTSGYSGANVLT
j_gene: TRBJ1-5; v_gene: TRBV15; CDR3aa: ATSSTGGRPQH
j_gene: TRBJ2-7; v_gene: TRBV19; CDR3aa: ASSSGTGTYEQY
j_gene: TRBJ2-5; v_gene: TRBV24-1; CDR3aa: ATSDLQGKGAETQY
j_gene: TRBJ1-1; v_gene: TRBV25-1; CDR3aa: ASSLTVNTEAF
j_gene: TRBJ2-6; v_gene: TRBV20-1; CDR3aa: SATDATVAGANVLT
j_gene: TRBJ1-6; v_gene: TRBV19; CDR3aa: ASSMVAYNSPLH
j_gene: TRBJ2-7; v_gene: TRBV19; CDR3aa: ASSIGQAYEQY
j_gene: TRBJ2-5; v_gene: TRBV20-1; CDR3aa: SAAPRSGAQHQETQY
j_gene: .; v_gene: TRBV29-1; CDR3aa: SVRGTGSYNEQY
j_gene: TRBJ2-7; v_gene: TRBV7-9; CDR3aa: ASSLQGYEQY
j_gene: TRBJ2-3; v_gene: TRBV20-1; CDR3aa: SAPLAGEADTQY
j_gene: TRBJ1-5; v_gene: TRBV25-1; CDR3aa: ASSEWNGQPQH
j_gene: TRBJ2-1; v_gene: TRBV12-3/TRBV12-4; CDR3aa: ASSSTSGVISYNEQS
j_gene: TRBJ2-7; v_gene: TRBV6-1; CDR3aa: ASRRTTDTYEQY
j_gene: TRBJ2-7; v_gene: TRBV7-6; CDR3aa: ASSLVTGEYEQY
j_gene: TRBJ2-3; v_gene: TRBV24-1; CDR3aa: ATSEGGTTGGSTDTQY
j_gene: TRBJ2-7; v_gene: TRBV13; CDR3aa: ASSPGGRNYEQY
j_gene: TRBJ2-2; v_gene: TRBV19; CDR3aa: ATKDRGRSNTGELF
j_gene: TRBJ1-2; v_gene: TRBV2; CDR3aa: ASSSDSPINYGYT
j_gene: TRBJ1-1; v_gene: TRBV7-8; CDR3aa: ASSKTTGRTEAF